This TCR beta chain was recovered during a study of blood T cell repertoires in COVID-19. Overall study: Specimens from acute and convalescent COVID-19 originated in the United States, Italy and Spain. Sources were T cells, B-cell-depleted T cells, or PBMCs; the material itself was cDNA or gDNA.

This CDR3 spans 14 amino acids. V was clipped by 2 bases and J by 5 bases, with 12 bases between them. CDR1 LGHDT and CDR2 YNNKEL come from the germline V gene (reference sequence). Source study methods: Cell counts per sample came from amplifying reference gene primers. TCRdb's copy holds only in-frame clones and misses some; the assay was immunoSEQ multiplex PCR. V, J and clone size reflect that table, while D and trimming were determined from the DNA. The repertoire includes about 150,000 clones, roughly 82% of them detected once, and around a tenth sits in the top ten. The chain has TRBV3-1 (or the pseudogene TRBV3-2) and TRBJ1-2; D may be TRBD1 (5 bases). The sequencing sample was made of peripheral blood. The source is a woman in her forties or fifties with acute or convalescent COVID-19. The CDR3 bases are TGTGCCAGCAGCCAATCTCAGGGTCCTTATGGCTACACCTTC. Its translation: CASSQSQGPYGYTF.